This T cell receptor (beta chain) was identified in a study of blood T cells in healthy people across ages. General study results and limits: Significant beta diversity loss was already apparent by age about 39, declining roughly linearly. Because donor CMV status was unknown, expanded clonotype changes were possibly confounded.

The CDR3 consists of 13 residues. V dropped 6 bases and J dropped 5 bases, with 13 bases sitting between them. The germline gives CDR1 MDHEN, CDR2 SYDVKM. Ten or more counts support this clonotype. Its matching antigen is unknown. Donors each provided around 10 milliliters of peripheral blood. A second about 6 to 11 cycle PCR used barcoded and J-beta primers. Paired-end reads containing CDR3 totaled no fewer than 2.5 million for each sample. Using its own MiXCR run on the 5' RACE reads, TCRdb lists one record per CDR3 protein. The data show about 640,000 distinct CDR3 sequences, approximately 50% seen once.

This chain uses TRBV28 with TRBJ2-5; D assignment may be TRBD1 or TRBD2 (5 bases each). The receptor comes from a man aged 55 to 70 in good health. Input material: blood. The CDR3 DNA reads TGTGCCAGCAGAGGGGTCCGAGGGGAGACCCAGTACTTC. Amino acid sequence: CASRGVRGETQYF.